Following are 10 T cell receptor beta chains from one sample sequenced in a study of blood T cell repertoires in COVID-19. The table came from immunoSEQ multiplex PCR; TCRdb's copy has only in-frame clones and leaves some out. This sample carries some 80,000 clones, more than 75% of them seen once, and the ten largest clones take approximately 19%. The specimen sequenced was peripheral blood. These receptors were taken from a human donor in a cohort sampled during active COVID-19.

The CDR3 region has the DNA TGTGCCAGCAGATCAATAGGTGAGAGCGCTGAAGCTTTCTTT. Its protein is CASRSIGESAEAFF. The rearrangement uses TRBV2 and TRBJ1-1; D gene uncertain. The CDR3 has 14 residues. The germline CDR1 and CDR2 sequences are SNHLY and FYNNEI. Trimming removed 6 bases at V and 6 bases at J, with 17 bases between.

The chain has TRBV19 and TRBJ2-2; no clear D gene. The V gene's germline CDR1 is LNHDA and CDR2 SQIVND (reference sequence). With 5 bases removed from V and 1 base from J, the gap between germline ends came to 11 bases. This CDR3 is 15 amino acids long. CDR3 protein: CASSPEPRNTGELFF. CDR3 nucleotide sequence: TGTGCCAGTAGTCCAGAACCCAGGAACACCGGGGAGCTGTTTTTT.

CDR3 in amino acids: CASSSQGHEQFF. The CDR3 nucleotides read TGTGCCAGCAGCTCTCAGGGCCATGAGCAGTTCTTC. J is TRBJ2-1 and V is TRBV7-9, with a possible D match to TRBD1 (5 bases). The CDR3 totals 12 residues. Trimming pared 4 bases from V and 8 bases from J, leaving 9 bases between. CDR1 SEHNR and CDR2 FQNEAQ come from the germline V gene (reference sequence).

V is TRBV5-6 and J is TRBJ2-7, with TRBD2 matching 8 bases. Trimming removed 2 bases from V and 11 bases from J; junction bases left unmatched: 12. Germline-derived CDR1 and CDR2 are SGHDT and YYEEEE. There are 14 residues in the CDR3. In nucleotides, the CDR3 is TGTGCCAGCAGCTTATTTAGCGGGGTTCGTATTAAGTACTTC. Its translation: CASSLFSGVRIKYF.

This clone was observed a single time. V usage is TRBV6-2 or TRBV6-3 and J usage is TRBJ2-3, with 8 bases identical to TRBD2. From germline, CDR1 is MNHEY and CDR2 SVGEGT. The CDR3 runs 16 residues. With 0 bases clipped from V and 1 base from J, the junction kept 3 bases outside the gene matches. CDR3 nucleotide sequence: TGTGCCAGCAGTTACTCCATGCGGGGGGGCACAGATACGCAGTATTTT. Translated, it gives CASSYSMRGGTDTQYF.

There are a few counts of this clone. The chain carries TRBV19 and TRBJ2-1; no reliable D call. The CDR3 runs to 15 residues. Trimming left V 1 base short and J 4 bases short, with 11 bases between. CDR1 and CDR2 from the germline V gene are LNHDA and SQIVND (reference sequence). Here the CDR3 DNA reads TGTGCCAGTAGTATAGGAGTCCTACCTTACAATGAGCAGTTCTTC. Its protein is CASSIGVLPYNEQFF.

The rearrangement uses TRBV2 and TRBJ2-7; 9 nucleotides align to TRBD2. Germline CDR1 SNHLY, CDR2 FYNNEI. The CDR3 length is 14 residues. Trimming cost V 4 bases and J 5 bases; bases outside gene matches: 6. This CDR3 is CASSVLAGSDEQYF. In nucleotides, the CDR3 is TGTGCCAGCAGTGTCCTAGCGGGGTCCGACGAGCAGTACTTC. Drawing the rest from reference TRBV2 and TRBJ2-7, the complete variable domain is EPEVTQTPSHQVTQMGQEVILRCVPISNHLYFYWYRQILGQKVEFLVSFYNNEISEKSEIFDDQFSVERPDGSNFTLKIRSTKLEDSAMYFCASSVLAGSDEQYFGPGTRLTVT.

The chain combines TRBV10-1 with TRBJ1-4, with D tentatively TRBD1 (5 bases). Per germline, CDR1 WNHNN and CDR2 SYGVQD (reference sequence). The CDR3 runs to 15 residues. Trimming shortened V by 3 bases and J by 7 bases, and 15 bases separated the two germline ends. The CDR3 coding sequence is TGCGCCAGCAGTGAAAAGCCGGGAGGGACTGAAAAACTGTTTTTT. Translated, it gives CASSEKPGGTEKLFF.

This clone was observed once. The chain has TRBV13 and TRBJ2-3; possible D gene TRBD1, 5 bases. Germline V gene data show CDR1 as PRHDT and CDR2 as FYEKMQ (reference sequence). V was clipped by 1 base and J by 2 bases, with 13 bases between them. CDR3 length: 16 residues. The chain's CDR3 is CASSLVGGANTDTQYF. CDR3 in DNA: TGTGCCAGCAGCTTAGTTGGTGGGGCAAACACAGATACGCAGTATTTT. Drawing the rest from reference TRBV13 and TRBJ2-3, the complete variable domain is AAGVIQSPRHLIKEKRETATLKCYPIPRHDTVYWYQQGPGQDPQFLISFYEKMQSDKGSIPDRFSAQQFSDYHSELNMSSLELGDSALYFCASSLVGGANTDTQYFGPGTRLTVL.

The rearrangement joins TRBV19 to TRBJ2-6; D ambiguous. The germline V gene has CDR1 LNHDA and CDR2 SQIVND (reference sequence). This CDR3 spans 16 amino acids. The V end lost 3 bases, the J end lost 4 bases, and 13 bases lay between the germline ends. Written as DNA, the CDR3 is TGTGCCAGTAGTATGTGGCGGCCCCAAGGGGCCAACGTCCTGACTTTC. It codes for CASSMWRPQGANVLTF. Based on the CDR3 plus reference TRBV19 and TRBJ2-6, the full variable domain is DGGITQSPKYLFRKEGQNVTLSCEQNLNHDAMYWYRQDPGQGLRLIYYSQIVNDFQKGDIAEGYSVSREKKESFPLTVTSAQKNPTAFYLCASSMWRPQGANVLTFGAGSRLTVL.